The rows below give T cell receptor beta chains drawn from one sample of a study of OX40 agonist ivuxolimab in advanced cancers. Libraries were prepared by immunoSEQ multiplex PCR; TCRdb keeps only in-frame clonotypes and omits some of them. The sample has 59,000 or so clones; around 82% are singletons. The specimen was CD4+ or CD8+ T cells sorted from blood, collected in a trial of the OX40 agonist ivuxolimab. The receptors were sampled from an adult with an advanced solid tumor such as melanoma, head and neck, liver or kidney cancer. The conserved cysteine and the conserved F or W are not part of the CDR3 here.

V	J	CDR3
TRBV4-3	TRBJ1-1	ASSQIGGTEAF
TRBV19	TRBJ2-7	ASSRRRGQGAFYEQY
TRBV9	TRBJ2-1	AGSRGAWNEQF
TRBV10-2	TRBJ2-2	ASSGVAGGQGTGELF
TRBV6-1	TRBJ1-1	ATGQGMGTEAF
TRBV19	TRBJ1-4	ASSQKERKLF
TRBV28	TRBJ2-7	ASSLWGLAGYVEQY
TRBV18	TRBJ2-1	ASSPIEGGSYNEQF
TRBV5-1	TRBJ2-7	ASSLGDSASRYGEQY
TRBV7-2	TRBJ1-4	ASSLARQDEKLF
TRBV9	TRBJ1-2	ASSGGQVRSNYGYT
TRBV7-2	TRBJ2-3	ASRGTISTDTQY
TRBV29-1	TRBJ1-1	SSGVLTEAF
TRBV6-5	TRBJ1-5	ASRGLGLGGQPQH
TRBV9	TRBJ2-7	ASSVVPDPYEQY
TRBV11-3	TRBJ2-1	ASSLANNEQF
TRBV5-4	TRBJ2-3	ASSLFADTQY
TRBV15	TRBJ1-1	ATSRDWKTEAF
TRBV9	TRBJ1-6	ASSPRGRSNSPLH
TRBV25-1	TRBJ2-2	ASSEFGIYTGELF
TRBV28	TRBJ1-5	ANGRGYQPQH
TRBV5-4	TRBJ2-2	ASSLRWGELF
TRBV7-8	TRBJ1-2	ASSLPLAGRQDGYT
TRBV9	TRBJ2-5	ASSVEEETQY
TRBV6-1	TRBJ1-5	ASSLDRGDQPQH
TRBV28	TRBJ1-4	ASSPTGRGTNEKLF
TRBV10-2	TRBJ2-7	ASSPLREQY
TRBV7-2	TRBJ1-1	ASSFPNTEAF
TRBV19	TRBJ2-7	ASSAPQGPRSYEQY
TRBV30	TRBJ2-4	AWGPSRNIQY
TRBV28	TRBJ1-1	ATETNTEAF
TRBV6-5	TRBJ1-5	ATAEFQPQH
TRBV7-2	TRBJ2-7	ASSLSLISGDEQY
TRBV7-9	TRBJ2-2	ASSLAGLAGGHNTGELF
TRBV6-5	-	ASSSGESAYEQY
TRBV11-3	TRBJ1-3	ASSSRENSGNTIY
TRBV9	TRBJ1-2	ASSVAGAGDGGYT
TRBV7-8	TRBJ2-7	ASNYRGPYEQY
TRBV7-2	TRBJ2-2	ASSLIGGANTGELF
TRBV11-1	TRBJ2-3	ASSLDGQLMDTQY
TRBV7-9	TRBJ2-3	ASSLYREPPTDTQY
TRBV9	TRBJ2-6	ASSVYPGSGANVLT
TRBV9	TRBJ2-5	ASSAHLPGLAGVETQY
TRBV28	TRBJ2-5	ASSFPASTATQY
TRBV7-9	TRBJ2-1	ASSLPLYNEQF
TRBV6-4	TRBJ1-4	ASSDLRRVEATNEKLF
TRBV5-4	TRBJ2-7	ASNRDSQSSSYEQY
TRBV4-3	TRBJ1-1	ASRARTGGDMNTEAF
TRBV13	TRBJ2-2	ASSFREVAGELF
TRBV19	TRBJ2-6	ASSIDGSGSGANVLT
TRBV6-4	TRBJ1-2	ASSYTDSVYGYT
TRBV5-1	TRBJ1-1	ASSLGPGGPGDTEAF
TRBV2	TRBJ1-6	ASRMDSPYNSPLH